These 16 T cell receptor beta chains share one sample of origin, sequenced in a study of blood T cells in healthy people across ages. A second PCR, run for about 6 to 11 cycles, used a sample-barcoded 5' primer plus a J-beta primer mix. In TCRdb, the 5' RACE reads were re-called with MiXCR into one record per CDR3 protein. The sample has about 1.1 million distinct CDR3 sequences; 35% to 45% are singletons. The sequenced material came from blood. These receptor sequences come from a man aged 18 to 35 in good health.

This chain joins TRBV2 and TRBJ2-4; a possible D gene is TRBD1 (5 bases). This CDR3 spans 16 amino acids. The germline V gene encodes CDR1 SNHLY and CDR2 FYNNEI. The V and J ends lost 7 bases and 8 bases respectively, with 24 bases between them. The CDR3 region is CASTRTGTNLSDIQYF. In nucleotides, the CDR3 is TGTGCCAGCACCAGAACAGGAACAAACCTCTCTGACATTCAGTACTTC. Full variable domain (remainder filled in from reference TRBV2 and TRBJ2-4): EPEVTQTPSHQVTQMGQEVILRCVPISNHLYFYWYRQILGQKVEFLVSFYNNEISEKSEIFDDQFSVERPDGSNFTLKIRSTKLEDSAMYFCASTRTGTNLSDIQYFGAGTRLSVL.

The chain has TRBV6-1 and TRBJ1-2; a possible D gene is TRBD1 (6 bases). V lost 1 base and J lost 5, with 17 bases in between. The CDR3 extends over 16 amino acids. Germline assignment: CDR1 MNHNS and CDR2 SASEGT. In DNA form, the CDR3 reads TGTGCCAGCAGTGAAGTGTTTTTGGACAGACTTTATGGCTACACCTTC. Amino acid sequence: CASSEVFLDRLYGYTF.

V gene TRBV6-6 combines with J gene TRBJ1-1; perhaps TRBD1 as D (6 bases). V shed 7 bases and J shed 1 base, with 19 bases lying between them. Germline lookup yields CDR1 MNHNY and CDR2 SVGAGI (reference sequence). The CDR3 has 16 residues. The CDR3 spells CASTPGQFLSNTEAFF. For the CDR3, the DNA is TGTGCCAGCACCCCCGGACAGTTTTTATCGAACACTGAAGCTTTCTTT.

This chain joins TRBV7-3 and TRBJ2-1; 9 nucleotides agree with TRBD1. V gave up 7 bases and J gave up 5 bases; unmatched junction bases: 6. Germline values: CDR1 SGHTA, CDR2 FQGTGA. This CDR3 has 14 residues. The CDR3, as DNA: TGTGCCAGCAAGTGGGGACAGGGTAACAATGAGCAGTTCTTC. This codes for CASKWGQGNNEQFF. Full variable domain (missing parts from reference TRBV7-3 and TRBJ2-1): GAGVSQTPSNKVTEKGKYVELRCDPISGHTALYWYRQSLGQGPEFLIYFQGTGAADDSGLPNDRFFAVRPEGSVSTLKIQRTERGDSAVYLCASKWGQGNNEQFFGPGTRLTVL.

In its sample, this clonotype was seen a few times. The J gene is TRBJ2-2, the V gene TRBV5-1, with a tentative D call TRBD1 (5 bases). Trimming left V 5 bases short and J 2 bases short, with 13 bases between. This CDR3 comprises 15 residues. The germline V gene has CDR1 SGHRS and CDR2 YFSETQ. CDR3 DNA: TGCGCCAGCAGTAGAACAGGTCCCAACACCGGGGAGCTGTTTTTT. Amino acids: CASSRTGPNTGELFF.

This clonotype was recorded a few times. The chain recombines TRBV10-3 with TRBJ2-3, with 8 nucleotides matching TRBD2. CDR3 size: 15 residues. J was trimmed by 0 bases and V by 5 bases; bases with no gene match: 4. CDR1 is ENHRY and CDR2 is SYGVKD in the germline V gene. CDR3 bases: TGTGCCATCAGTAGAAGCGGGGGTAGCACAGATACGCAGTATTTT. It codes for CAISRSGGSTDTQYF.

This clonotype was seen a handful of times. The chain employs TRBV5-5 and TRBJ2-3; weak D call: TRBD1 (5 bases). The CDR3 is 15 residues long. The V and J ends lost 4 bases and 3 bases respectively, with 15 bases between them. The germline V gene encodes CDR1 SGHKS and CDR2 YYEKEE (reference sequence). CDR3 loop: CASSLTTGDTDTQYF. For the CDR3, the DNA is TGTGCCAGCAGCCTGACAACAGGAGATACAGATACGCAGTATTTT.

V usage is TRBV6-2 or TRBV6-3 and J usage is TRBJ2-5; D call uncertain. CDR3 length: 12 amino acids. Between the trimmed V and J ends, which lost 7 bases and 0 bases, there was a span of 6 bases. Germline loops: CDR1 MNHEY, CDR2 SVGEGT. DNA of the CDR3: TGTGCCAGCATGGCGTACCAAGAGACCCAGTACTTC. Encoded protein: CASMAYQETQYF.

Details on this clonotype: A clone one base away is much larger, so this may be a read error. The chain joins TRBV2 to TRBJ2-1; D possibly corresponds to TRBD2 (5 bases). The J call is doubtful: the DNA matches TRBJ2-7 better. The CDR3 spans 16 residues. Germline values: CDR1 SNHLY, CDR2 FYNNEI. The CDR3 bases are TGTGCCAGCAGTGAGAATTTTGGGCTTGACTACAATGAGCAGTACTTC. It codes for CASSENFGLDYNEQYF.

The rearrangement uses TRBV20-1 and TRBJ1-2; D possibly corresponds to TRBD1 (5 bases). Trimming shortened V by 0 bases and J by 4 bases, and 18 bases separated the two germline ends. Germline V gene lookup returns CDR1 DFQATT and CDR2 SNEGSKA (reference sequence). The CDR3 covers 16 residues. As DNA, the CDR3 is TGCAGTGCTAGAGATTTAGGAGGGGATTACCCCTATGGCTACACCTTC. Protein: CSARDLGGDYPYGYTF.

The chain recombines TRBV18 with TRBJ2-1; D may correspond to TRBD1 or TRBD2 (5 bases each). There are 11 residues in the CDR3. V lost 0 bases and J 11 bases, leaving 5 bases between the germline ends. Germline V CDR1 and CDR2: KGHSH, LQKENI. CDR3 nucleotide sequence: TGTGCCAGCTCACCACCGGGACAGCAGTTCTTC. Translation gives CASSPPGQQFF.

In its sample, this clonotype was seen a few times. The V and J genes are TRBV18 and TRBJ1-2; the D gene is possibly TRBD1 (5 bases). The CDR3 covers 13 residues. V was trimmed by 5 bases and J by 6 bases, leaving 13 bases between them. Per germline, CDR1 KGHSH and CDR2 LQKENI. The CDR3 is CASSSEQTDGYTF. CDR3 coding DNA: TGTGCCAGCTCAAGTGAGCAGACAGATGGCTACACCTTC.

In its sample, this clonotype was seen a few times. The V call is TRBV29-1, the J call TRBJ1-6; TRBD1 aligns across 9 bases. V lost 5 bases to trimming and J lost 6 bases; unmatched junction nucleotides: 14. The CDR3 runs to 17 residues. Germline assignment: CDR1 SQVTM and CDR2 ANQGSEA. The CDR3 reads CSVIRNGTGLANSPLHF. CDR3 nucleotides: TGCAGCGTTATAAGAAACGGGACAGGGCTGGCTAATTCACCCCTCCACTTT.

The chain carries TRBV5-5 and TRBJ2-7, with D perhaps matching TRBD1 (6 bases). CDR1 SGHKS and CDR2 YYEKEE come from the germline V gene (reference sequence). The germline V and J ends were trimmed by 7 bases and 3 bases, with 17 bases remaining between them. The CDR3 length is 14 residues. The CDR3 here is CASGARDTHYEQYF. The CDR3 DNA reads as TGTGCCAGCGGCGCCCGGGACACACACTACGAGCAGTACTTC. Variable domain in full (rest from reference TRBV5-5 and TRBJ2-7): DAGVTQSPTHLIKTRGQQVTLRCSPISGHKSVSWYQQVLGQGPQFIFQYYEKEERGRGNFPDRFSARQFPNYSSELNVNALLLGDSALYLCASGARDTHYEQYFGPGTRLTVT.

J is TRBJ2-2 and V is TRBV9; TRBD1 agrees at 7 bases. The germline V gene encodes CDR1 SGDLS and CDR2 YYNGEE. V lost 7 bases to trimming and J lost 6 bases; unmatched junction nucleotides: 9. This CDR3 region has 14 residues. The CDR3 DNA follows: TGTGCCAGCGATAGGGGACAGCTTCCCGGGGAGCTGTTTTTT. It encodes CASDRGQLPGELFF.

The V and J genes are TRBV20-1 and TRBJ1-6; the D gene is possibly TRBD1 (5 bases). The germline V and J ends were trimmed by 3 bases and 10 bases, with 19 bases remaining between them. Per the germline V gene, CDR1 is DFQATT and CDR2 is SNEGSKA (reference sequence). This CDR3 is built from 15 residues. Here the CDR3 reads CSASDSGWEESPLHF. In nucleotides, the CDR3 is TGCAGTGCTAGCGATTCAGGGTGGGAAGAATCACCCCTCCACTTT.